A selection of T cell receptor beta chains follows, all from one sample in a study of shared clonotypes between healthy human individuals. Sequenced by immunoSEQ multiplex PCR; TCRdb stores in-frame clones only, minus some. The sample gives some 900,000 clones, less than 85% of which show up once; about 1.5% is in the top ten. Sequenced material: memory CD4+ T cells sorted from blood. The receptors were gathered from a man aged 18-30 years in good health. CDR3s include the opening cysteine and the closing phenylalanine or tryptophan. The D gene is left open where the match is weak. Expanded clones are given a class, and other clones once, few, many or no size at all.

TRBD1 TRBJ2-2 TRBV6-5 - 13 TGTGCCAGCAGCGTCAGGGGGCGCGGGGAGCTGTTTTTT CASSVRGRGELFF
- TRBJ1-1 TRBV28 few 13 TGTGCCAGCAGTTTGAGGAGGGACACTGAAGCTTTCTTT CASSLRRDTEAFF
TRBD1 TRBJ1-6 TRBV6-5 - 14 TGTGCCAGCAGAGGACAGGGCGGGAATTCACCCCTCCACTTT CASRGQGGNSPLHF
TRBD2 TRBJ2-5 TRBV5-4 few 16 TGTGCCAGCAGTATGACTAGCGGGGCTCCTCAAGAGACCCAGTACTTC CASSMTSGAPQETQYF
- TRBJ2-5 TRBV5-1 - 13 TGCGCCAGCAGCTTCTGGCAGGGAGAGACCCAGTACTTC CASSFWQGETQYF
TRBD1 TRBJ2-7 TRBV4-1 - 15 TGCGCCAGCAGCCAGATCGGACAGGGACGCTCCGAGCAGTACTTC CASSQIGQGRSEQYF
TRBD1 TRBJ1-2 TRBV19 - 15 TGTGCCAGTAGTAGGACGACAGGGACTAACTATGGCTACACCTTC CASSRTTGTNYGYTF
TRBD1 TRBJ1-2 TRBV28 - 14 TGTGCCAGCAGTATATCACAGGGGGCGCGTGGCTACACCTTC CASSISQGARGYTF
- TRBJ2-2 TRBV5-5 few 14 TGTGCCAGCAGCTTTAACAGGGAAACCGGGGAGCTGTTTTTT CASSFNRETGELFF
- TRBJ2-5 TRBV5-1 - 15 TGCGCCAGCAGCTTGGAGGGGGCGGGGCGAGAGACCCAGTACTTC CASSLEGAGRETQYF
- TRBJ1-1 TRBV30 - 14 TGTGCCTGGAGTGTAGGGAATTCGAACACTGAAGCTTTCTTT CAWSVGNSNTEAFF
- TRBJ2-2 TRBV9 few 14 TGTGCCAGCAGCGTACAGGGGAACACCGGGGAGCTGTTTTTT CASSVQGNTGELFF
TRBD2 TRBJ2-3 TRBV6-6 - 12 TGTGCTTCTAGCGGGAGCACAGATACGCAGTATTTT CASSGSTDTQYF
TRBD1 TRBJ1-5 TRBV6-6 - 13 TGTGCCAGCAGTCGGACAGGTGATGGGGCCCAGCATTTT CASSRTGDGAQHF
- TRBJ2-7 TRBV7-9 - 17 TGTGCCAGCAGCTCCGGGGGTGGGACACTGGTTACCTACGAGCAGTACTTC CASSSGGGTLVTYEQYF
- TRBJ1-6 TRBV5-4 - 15 TGTGCCAGCAGCGCGGGGACTCCCCCTGGGTCACCCCTCCACTTT CASSAGTPPGSPLHF
TRBD1 TRBJ2-7 TRBV27 once 14 TGTGCCAGCAGGCTGACAGGGCTTACCTACGAGCAGTACTTC CASRLTGLTYEQYF
TRBD1 TRBJ1-2 TRBV5-1 - 16 TGCGCCAGCAGCTCGACGATGGGACAGCAAGTCTATGGCTACACCTTC CASSSTMGQQVYGYTF
TRBD1 TRBJ1-2 TRBV28 - 15 TGTGCCAGCAGTAGACAGGGGTCAACTTCCTATGGCTACACCTTC CASSRQGSTSYGYTF
TRBD1 TRBJ1-2 TRBV4-3 - 13 TGCGCCAGCAGACCGGGACAGGGCTATGGCTACACCTTC CASRPGQGYGYTF
TRBD2 TRBJ2-3 TRBV28 - 16 TGTGCCAGCAGTTTGTATGTGGGAGGGGTCACAGATACGCAGTATTTT CASSLYVGGVTDTQYF
- TRBJ1-5 TRBV6-1 few 14 TGTGCCAGCAGTGAAGGGAGGCCAGATCAGCCCCAGCATTTT CASSEGRPDQPQHF
- TRBJ1-6 TRBV21-1 - 16 TGTGCCAGCATTCCGGGACAGGGACCCCGAAGTTCACCCCTCCACTTT CASIPGQGPRSSPLHF
TRBD2 TRBJ2-5 TRBV7-7 - 15 TGTGCTAGCAGCCCGACTAGCGGGGGTCAAGAGACCCAGTACTTC CASSPTSGGQETQYF
TRBD2 TRBJ2-7 TRBV19 - 13 TGTGCCAACCCCGGGACTAGCCTCCACGAGCAGTACTTC CANPGTSLHEQYF
TRBD1 TRBJ1-6 TRBV5-1 - 15 TGCGCCAGCAGCACGGGACAGGGTAATAATTCACCCCTCCACTTT CASSTGQGNNSPLHF
- TRBJ2-5 TRBV12-2 - 16 TGTGCAAGTCGCTTTATCTTCGGGGACAGACAAGAGACCCAGTACTTC CASRFIFGDRQETQYF
TRBD1 TRBJ2-7 TRBV7-2 once 17 TGTGCCAGCAGCTTATATAGCCCAGGGACAGGGAAGGGCGAGCAGTACTTC CASSLYSPGTGKGEQYF
- TRBJ1-5 TRBV6-6 - 15 TGTGCCAGCAGTTACTCAACCCTACCCAATCAGCCCCAGCATTTT CASSYSTLPNQPQHF
- TRBJ1-5 TRBV10-3 once 15 TGTGCCATCAGCGACGGACAGACTAGCAATCAGCCCCAGCATTTT CAISDGQTSNQPQHF
TRBD1 TRBJ1-1 TRBV5-1 - 16 TGCGCCAGCAGCCCAGGACAGGGAGGGGTCCGTTCTGAAGCTTTCTTT CASSPGQGGVRSEAFF
TRBD2 TRBJ2-3 TRBV15 - 16 TGTGCCACCAGCAGAGGAGCGGGGGGTAACACAGATACGCAGTATTTT CATSRGAGGNTDTQYF
- TRBJ1-6 TRBV7-2 - 15 TGTGCCAGCAGCAGAGCGGGGACGGGCATTTCACCCCTCCACTTT CASSRAGTGISPLHF
- TRBJ1-2 TRBV27 - 15 TGTGCCAGCACTATACGCGTAGGGCTAGGGTATGGCTACACCTTC CASTIRVGLGYGYTF